This T cell receptor beta chain was sequenced in a study of human T cells and chemical hapten exposure. In the original processing: The median was roughly 100,000 TCRs per sample, ranging roughly 20,000 to 750,000. TCRdb re-called the RACE reads through MiXCR, storing one row per CDR3 protein. TCRdb's processing, not the authors', yielded these V and J calls. The table shows about 90,000 distinct CDR3 sequences, with approximately 11% occurring only once. In its sample, this clonotype was seen a few times. What it binds is unknown. General study results and limits: No alteration of TCRs above 1 in 1000 frequency was seen with DPC sensitization.

Time point given: patch test 3, about 24 weeks after DPC sensitization. Treatment of the sample: therapeutic diphenylcyclopropenone sensitization with weekly scalp DPC. The study enrolled 18 to 70-year-old alopecia patients suitable for DPC. Total RNA came from unfractionated whole blood. Trimming took 5 bases from V and 9 from J, leaving 26 bases between them. This CDR3 has 17 amino acids. Germline V gives CDR1 LNHDA, CDR2 SQIVND (reference sequence). This sequence joins TRBV19 and TRBJ2-1; maybe TRBD2 (7 bases). The source of this sequence is a woman aged 25 to 39 with alopecia areata. Some clones in this sample may be carry-over from other donors' samples. The sample was whole blood, taken in connection with sensitization to the hapten diphenylcyclopropenone (DPC). CDR3 nucleotides: TGTGCCAGTAGTCCTCAGAAGCGGGGTTTACGAGGGGGTGAGCAGTTCTTC. Encoded protein: CASSPQKRGLRGGEQFF.